This T cell receptor beta chain came from a study of blood T cell repertoires in COVID-19 (TCRdb year 2020). Looking at the study overall: Collaborator samples came from the United States, Italy and Spain and covered acute and convalescent phases of COVID-19. The prospective study material was composed of cDNA or gDNA derived from T cells, B-cell-depleted T cells, or PBMCs. The dataset comprised deeply sampled blood TCRbeta repertoires from subjects exposed to, actively infected with, or recovered from COVID-19. The repertoires were made available in a free public database intended to serve as a resource for research on the immune response to SARS-CoV-2. The samples were drawn from the first 160 participants of the ongoing ImmuneRACE study and from 1,254 subjects provided by 6 global collaborators. The sample metadata nearly always contained a de-identified subject ID, COVID-19 status, age in years and sex. HLA class I and class II types, where available, came from metadata supplied by the sample provider rather than from assay-based typing. The study at large found these results: Clinical and demographic metadata were provided uncurated, with the amount varying by source and participant.

In the case of this clone: Its antigen target is currently unknown. Per-base quality was not reported, and no clone a single base away is much larger than it.

TCRbeta CDR3 regions were amplified from genomic DNA by means of the immunoSEQ Assay, a bias-controlled multiplex PCR. In the original analysis: The number of nucleated cells in each sample was estimated from the amplification of reference gene primers within the assay. Sequence reads were collapsed and filtered to measure the absolute abundance of every unique TCRbeta CDR3 rearrangement. For each sample, productive Simpson clonality was calculated by taking the square root of Simpson's diversity index across productive rearrangements. In TCRdb, the immuneACCESS table is reduced to in-frame sequences with V and J assigned. These tables do not hold every clone; where another copy was compared, an unresolved V gene accounts for under half, and the others remain unexplained. V and J calls and clone size follow that table, whereas D and trimming were derived from the DNA. The sample contains some 420,000 clones, 75% to 90% of them found a single time. Approximately 1.2% of the sample belongs to the ten largest clones.

Participants in the prospective study were enrolled through a virtual design, were aged about 18 to 100 years, and lived in approximately 24 United States geographic areas. In the prospective study, participants were assigned to cohorts based on the clinical history participants reported in a screening survey and a study questionnaire. For ImmuneRACE Cohort 3, a participant was defined as recovered based on two consecutive negative NP/OP PCR tests, clearance by a healthcare professional, or resolution of symptoms. In the prospective study, whole blood, serum and a nasopharyngeal or oropharyngeal swab were collected from each participant by mobile phlebotomists. Prospective study participants could optionally give additional blood draws and questionnaires over an approximately 2-month period. Prospective study blood samples were shipped either frozen or at room temperature before DNA extraction.

Material: PBMCs or T cells enriched from blood (not recorded which). The sequence derives from a man between 25 and 39 years old who had recovered from COVID-19.

Read as DNA, the sequence is TGCAGCGTTAAGGACAGGAATTATGGCTACACCTTC. It translates as CSVKDRNYGYTF. The chain couples TRBV29-1 to TRBJ1-2; 7 of the junction bases match TRBD1. For this chain, trimming is 5 bases at the V end and 5 bases at the J end, and the number of junction bases without a gene match is 5. Sequences SQVTM (CDR1) and ANQGSEA (CDR2) are obtained from the germline V gene. Its CDR3 holds 12 amino acids, cysteine through phenylalanine. Only the CDR3 DNA is retained, 36 bases long and in frame from the first base.